This is a list of T cell receptor beta chains from one sample in a study of blood T cell repertoires in COVID-19. Sequenced by immunoSEQ multiplex PCR; TCRdb stores in-frame clones only, minus some. The profile covers about 90,000 clones, with 80% to 95% appearing a single time and around 2.3% taken by the ten largest. The specimen sequenced was peripheral blood. The receptors originated from a human donor with active COVID-19. The donor label of this sample is uncertain. Each CDR3 is given without its conserved first and last residue. The order of the fields is J gene, V gene, D gene, CDR3 protein. D genes are given only for firm matches.

TRBJ1-2,TRBV9,TRBD1,ASSVSWDSNYGYT
TRBJ2-7,TRBV19,TRBD2,ARPSRVAGGFSYEQY
TRBJ2-3,TRBV6-5,TRBD1,ASTGTGGFNTQY
TRBJ2-1,TRBV10-1,TRBD2,ASSESLAGGLSEQF
TRBJ1-1,TRBV27,TRBD1,ASKSGTGENEAF
TRBJ2-1,TRBV9,TRBD2,ASSVAGGPYNEQF
TRBJ2-7,TRBV6-5,-,ASSYSAPPVEQY
TRBJ2-1,TRBV27,-,ASSLGEGPGEQF
TRBJ1-6,TRBV18,TRBD1,ASSPTGGSSYNSPLH
TRBJ1-2,TRBV4-2,TRBD1,ASSQDRGGNYGYT
TRBJ2-7,TRBV2,-,ATGPRAYEQY
TRBJ2-3,TRBV5-1,TRBD2,ASSSSLAGGTDTQY
TRBJ1-1,TRBV2,-,ASSELNSPNTEAF
TRBJ2-7,TRBV7-8,TRBD1,ASSSRDRAGEQY
TRBJ2-1,TRBV12-5,-,ASGLVQGLNNEQF
TRBJ1-5,TRBV3-1/TRBV3-2,-,ASSQGRAGGPQH
TRBJ2-2,TRBV3-1/TRBV3-2,-,ASSQDGNTGELF
TRBJ2-2,TRBV7-2,TRBD2,ASSLARSRGITGELF
TRBJ2-7,TRBV5-1,TRBD1,ASSSPRQGYEQY
TRBJ2-3,TRBV2,TRBD2,ASSEAPGGPTDTQY
TRBJ2-2,TRBV6-4,-,ASSDGGSDANTGELF
TRBJ2-2,TRBV11-3,-,ASSSSAGELF
TRBJ2-2,TRBV3-1/TRBV3-2,TRBD1,ASSQGRGQGGNTGELF
TRBJ2-1,TRBV28,TRBD2,ASNLSGGSYNEQF
TRBJ1-2,TRBV7-3,-,ASSLFPTGTGGGYT
TRBJ2-2,TRBV6-6,TRBD2,ARREQLTGELF
TRBJ1-5,TRBV9,-,ASSVSGNQPQH
TRBJ2-5,TRBV3-1/TRBV3-2,TRBD1,ASSQTGGKETQY
TRBJ2-3,TRBV7-2,TRBD1,ASSLTGAVITDTQY
TRBJ2-2,TRBV5-1,TRBD2,ASSRTTLAGGAGELF
TRBJ1-1,TRBV7-6,-,ASSPRREGDTEAF
TRBJ2-2,TRBV6-2/TRBV6-3,TRBD1,ASSSQGAGAGELF
TRBJ1-2,TRBV24-1,-,ATSDPSGVGGYT
TRBJ1-2,TRBV7-9,TRBD1,ASSSPLPGQNNYGYT
TRBJ1-1,TRBV5-1,TRBD1,ASSGGTGGFMNTEAF
TRBJ2-7,TRBV7-2,-,ASSQAHEQY
TRBJ1-5,TRBV6-5,-,ASSYSRISQPQH
TRBJ1-2,TRBV6-1,-,ASSEPITGLYGYT
TRBJ1-2,TRBV11-2,TRBD1,ASSLADRDDYGYT
TRBJ2-5,TRBV7-2,-,ASSPKSETQY
TRBJ1-1,TRBV5-4,TRBD1,ASSSDRESTEAF
TRBJ2-7,TRBV7-3,-,ALKGEQY
TRBJ1-3,TRBV21-1,-,ASSSYSGKVPGNTIY
TRBJ1-5,TRBV27,-,ASTSRGTGNQPQH
TRBJ2-4,TRBV7-8,-,ASSVTGMDIQY
TRBJ1-4,TRBV6-1,-,ASSEGKGVSTNEKLF
TRBJ2-7,TRBV6-5,-,ATAGVLYEQY
TRBJ2-2,TRBV24-1,-,ATSDQRAGERNTGELF
TRBJ1-4,TRBV6-1,-,ASSDGTGTEKLF
TRBJ1-5,TRBV19,TRBD1,ASSPGTGGLGGNQPQH
TRBJ1-2,TRBV6-5,TRBD1,ASTGGQNYGYT
TRBJ2-6,TRBV7-2,TRBD1,ASSLGRTGGLSGANVLT
TRBJ1-4,TRBV4-2,-,ASSWDSLTSNEKLF
TRBJ1-5,TRBV18,-,ASSPPGGEGSGQH